Listed below are T cell receptor beta chains from one sample, sequenced in a study of OX40 agonist ivuxolimab in advanced cancers. Here immunoSEQ multiplex PCR was the method, and the copy in TCRdb shows in-frame clones only, minus some. The sample consists of under 20,000 clones, about four fifths of them appearing once. The sequencing used CD4+ or CD8+ T cells sorted from blood, collected in a trial of the OX40 agonist ivuxolimab. The receptors stem from an adult with an advanced solid tumor such as melanoma, head and neck, liver or kidney cancer. Each CDR3 is given with its conserved first and last residue. A D gene is named only where the DNA matches it firmly. Clone size is given for some rows only: seen once, a few or many times, or a class if the clone is expanded.

TRBJ2-2	.	.	TRBV27	CASSTGGRELFF	TGTGCCAGCAGTACTGGGGGCCGGGAGCTGTTTTTT
TRBJ1-5	.	.	TRBV7-2	CASSSRGGTQHF	TGTGCCAGCAGCTCACGGGGAGGGACCCAGCATTTT
TRBJ2-5	.	TRBD2	TRBV25-1	CASSERGEGETQYF	TGTGCCAGCAGTGAAAGAGGGGAGGGGGAGACCCAGTACTTC
TRBJ2-1	.	TRBD2	TRBV10-1	CASSGGLAGGSEQFF	TGCGCCAGCAGTGGGGGACTAGCGGGGGGGAGTGAGCAGTTCTTC
TRBJ2-5	.	.	TRBV5-4	CASSWDRDIPLQETQYF	TGTGCCAGCAGCTGGGACCGGGACATTCCTCTCCAAGAGACCCAGTACTTC
TRBJ2-1	.	TRBD2	TRBV5-1	CASSLVAGGPHNEQFF	TGCGCCAGCAGCTTGGTAGCGGGAGGGCCCCACAATGAGCAGTTCTTC
TRBJ1-5	once	TRBD1	TRBV25-1	CASRDRGKDQPQHF	TGTGCCAGCAGGGACAGGGGAAAGGATCAGCCCCAGCATTTT
TRBJ2-5	.	.	TRBV15	CATSRASRGLQETQYF	TGTGCCACCAGCAGAGCCTCCAGGGGTTTACAAGAGACCCAGTACTTC
TRBJ1-2	.	.	TRBV28	CASSLTRVFTSGYTF	TGTGCCAGCAGTTTAACCCGGGTCTTCACAAGTGGCTACACCTTC
TRBJ2-3	.	.	TRBV6-1	CASRGGGDTDTQYF	TGTGCCAGCAGAGGGGGCGGGGACACAGATACGCAGTATTTT
TRBJ2-1	.	.	TRBV30	CAYDSNNEQFF	TGTGCCTACGACAGTAACAATGAGCAGTTCTTC
TRBJ2-7	.	TRBD1	TRBV28	CASSHSKTGNPYEQYF	TGTGCCAGCAGCCACTCTAAGACAGGGAACCCCTACGAGCAGTACTTC
TRBJ2-1	once	.	TRBV4-1	CASSQDHPSTSSYNEQFF	TGCGCCAGCAGCCAAGATCACCCTAGCACAAGCTCCTACAATGAGCAGTTCTTC
TRBJ2-1	.	TRBD1	TRBV7-3	CASSPKNRGSGNEQFF	TGTGCCAGCAGCCCCAAAAACAGGGGCTCGGGCAATGAGCAGTTCTTC
TRBJ2-7	.	TRBD1	TRBV15	CATSRGRDRGRDEQYF	TGTGCCACCAGCAGGGGCCGGGACAGGGGGCGCGACGAGCAGTACTTC
TRBJ2-7	.	.	TRBV28	CASTPLSYEQYF	TGTGCCAGCACTCCCTTAAGCTACGAGCAGTACTTC
TRBJ1-5	.	.	TRBV6-5	CASSSPNRPDQPQHF	TGTGCCAGCAGTTCTCCAAACAGGCCCGATCAGCCCCAGCATTTT
TRBJ1-5	medium-sized	.	TRBV19	CASSAGQHSNQPQHF	TGTGCCAGTAGTGCAGGACAGCATAGCAATCAGCCCCAGCATTTT
TRBJ2-3	.	.	TRBV28	CASSFRTDTQYF	TGTGCCAGCAGTTTCCGTACAGATACGCAGTATTTT
TRBJ2-2	.	.	TRBV7-2	CASSSPGGTDTGELFF	TGTGCCAGCAGCTCCCCCGGGGGGACAGACACCGGGGAGCTGTTTTTT
TRBJ2-3	.	TRBD2	TRBV7-3	CASSLSIPLAGVSTDTQYF	TGTGCCAGCAGCTTAAGTATTCCCCTAGCGGGGGTTAGCACAGATACGCAGTATTTT
TRBJ2-1	large	.	TRBV7-8	CASSFSPPGPVDNEQFF	TGTGCCAGCAGCTTTTCCCCTCCGGGACCGGTGGACAATGAGCAGTTCTTC
TRBJ1-2	hyperexpanded	.	TRBV28	CASSLGPDRPYGYTF	TGTGCCAGCAGTCTAGGACCCGACAGGCCCTATGGCTACACCTTC
TRBJ2-6	.	.	TRBV6-1	CASTGGAGANVLTF	TGTGCCAGCACCGGGGGCGCTGGGGCCAACGTCCTGACTTTC
TRBJ1-1	few	.	TRBV7-2	CASSLTEMNTEAFF	TGTGCCAGCAGTCTCACAGAAATGAACACTGAAGCTTTCTTT
TRBJ1-2	.	.	TRBV12-5	CASGSGAGVGSGGYTF	TGTGCTAGTGGCTCTGGGGCAGGGGTAGGGAGTGGAGGCTACACCTTC
TRBJ1-2	.	.	TRBV7-6	CASSQAEKYGYTF	TGTGCCAGCAGCCAGGCGGAAAAATATGGCTACACCTTC
TRBJ2-6	.	.	TRBV21-1	CASSTRQSELSGANVLTF	TGTGCCAGCAGCACCCGACAGAGTGAACTCTCTGGGGCCAACGTCCTGACTTTC
TRBJ1-1	.	TRBD1	TRBV4-3	CASSQDGGTGYVKAFF	TGCGCCAGCAGCCAAGATGGGGGGACAGGTTACGTTAAAGCTTTCTTT
TRBJ2-6	.	.	TRBV9	CASSRSGANVLTF	TGTGCCAGCAGTAGATCTGGGGCCAACGTCCTGACTTTC
TRBJ2-3	.	TRBD2	TRBV11-3	CASSLRGGEGTDTQYF	TGTGCCAGCAGCTTAAGAGGAGGGGAGGGGACAGATACGCAGTATTTT
TRBJ1-5	.	.	TRBV13	CASSPRGNQPQHF	TGTGCCAGCAGCCCGCGGGGCAATCAGCCCCAGCATTTT
TRBJ1-1	.	.	TRBV2	CASSEVGGEGREAFF	TGTGCCAGCAGTGAGGTGGGAGGAGAGGGGCGGGAAGCTTTCTTT
TRBJ1-6	.	.	TRBV9	CASSVGASDYNSPLHF	TGTGCCAGCAGCGTAGGGGCATCAGACTATAATTCACCCCTCCACTTT
TRBJ1-2	.	TRBD1	TRBV6-5	CASSYRQGAESGYTF	TGTGCCAGCAGTTACAGGCAGGGGGCGGAGAGTGGCTACACCTTC
TRBJ2-1	.	.	TRBV27	CASSLSVSSYEQFF	TGTGCCAGCAGTTTATCGGTTAGCTCGTATGAGCAGTTCTTC
TRBJ2-4	.	.	TRBV5-8	CASSLRKNIQYF	TGTGCCAGCAGCTTGCGCAAAAACATTCAGTACTTC
TRBJ2-3	.	.	TRBV28	CASSLWSRAPTDTQYF	TGTGCCAGCAGTTTATGGAGCAGGGCCCCCACAGATACGCAGTATTTT
TRBJ1-1	.	.	TRBV7-9	CASSGRQNTEAFF	TGTGCCAGCAGCGGCCGACAGAACACTGAAGCTTTCTTT
TRBJ2-7	once	TRBD2	TRBV7-2	CASSTSASAYYEQYF	TGTGCCAGCAGCACTAGCGCGTCAGCTTACTACGAGCAGTACTTC
TRBJ2-1	.	.	TRBV19	CASSATGFPYNEQFF	TGTGCCAGTAGTGCAACAGGGTTCCCCTACAATGAGCAGTTCTTC
TRBJ1-4	.	.	TRBV7-8	CASSLVSSLNEKLFF	TGTGCCAGCAGCTTAGTATCATCACTTAATGAAAAACTGTTTTTT
TRBJ2-7	.	.	TRBV2	CASSPLYEQYF	TGTGCCAGTTCTCCCCTGTACGAGCAGTACTTC
TRBJ1-5	.	TRBD1	TRBV28	CASSSQGVKYQPQHF	TGTGCCAGCAGCTCTCAGGGGGTCAAGTATCAGCCCCAGCATTTT
TRBJ1-5	.	.	TRBV7-2	CASSAALDSSIQHF	TGTGCCAGCAGCGCGGCCTTAGACAGCTCAATCCAGCATTTT
TRBJ2-3	.	TRBD2	TRBV28	CACGLGGTDTQYF	TGTGCCTGCGGACTAGGCGGCACAGATACGCAGTATTTT
TRBJ2-1	.	.	TRBV7-8	CASSLTRESDNEQFF	TGTGCCAGCAGCTTAACCCGGGAGAGCGACAATGAGCAGTTCTTC
TRBJ2-7	few	TRBD1	TRBV29-1	CSVEAKGQGEQYF	TGCAGCGTTGAGGCGAAGGGACAGGGCGAGCAGTACTTC